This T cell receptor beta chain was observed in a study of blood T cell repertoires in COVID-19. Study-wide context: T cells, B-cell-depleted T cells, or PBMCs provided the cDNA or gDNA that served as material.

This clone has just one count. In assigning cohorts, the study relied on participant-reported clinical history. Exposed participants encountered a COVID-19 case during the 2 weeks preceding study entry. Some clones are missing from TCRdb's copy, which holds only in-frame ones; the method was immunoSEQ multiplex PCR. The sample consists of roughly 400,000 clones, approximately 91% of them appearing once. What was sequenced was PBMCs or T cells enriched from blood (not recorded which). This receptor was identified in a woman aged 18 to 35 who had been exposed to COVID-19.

CDR3 coding DNA: TGTGCCAGCAGCCCCCGTGGGCCCTACGAGCAGTACTTC. Translated, it gives CASSPRGPYEQYF. V gene TRBV7-9 combines with J gene TRBJ2-7; D unclear. The CDR3 sequence is 13 residues long. CDR1 and CDR2 (germline): SEHNR, FQNEAQ (reference sequence). The V gene lost 5 bases and the J gene lost 2 bases, with 10 bases spanning the gap.